The 27 T cell receptor beta chains below all came from one sample that was sequenced in a study of T-cell reconstitution after alpha-beta-depleted transplantation in children. Preparation of the TCRbeta library was carried out with unique molecular identifiers. TCRdb reprocessed the PCR reads with MiXCR, giving one entry per CDR3 protein. The sample yields over 550,000 distinct CDR3 sequences, more than 9% seen once. This sample comprised PBMCs from the stem cell graft donor, obtained from the stem cell graft. The receptors originated from a human donor who donated a stem cell graft to a child with acute myeloid leukemia.

This clonotype was counted ten times or more. The chain links TRBV29-1 to TRBJ2-7; TRBD1 aligns across 7 bases. This CDR3 spans 12 amino acids. CDR1 is SQVTM, CDR2 ANQGSEA, per germline. The J segment lost 3 bases and the V segment lost 6 bases, leaving 5 bases of the junction unmatched. The CDR3 loop is CSVQGVGYEQYF. CDR3 in DNA: TGCAGCGTGCAGGGGGTAGGCTACGAGCAGTACTTC.

Concerning this clonotype itself: An end of the junction differs from the germline gene, which may be a read error. This sequence joins TRBV12-3 or TRBV12-4 and TRBJ2-4; a weak D match, TRBD1 (6 bases). The CDR3 covers 18 residues. The DNA of the CDR3 is TGTGCCATCAGTTCAGCTACCGACAGGTTCATAGGGAAAAACATTCAGTACTTC. Translating it yields CAISSATDRFIGKNIQYF.

This clonotype was counted a single time. The V gene is TRBV23-1, the J gene TRBJ2-3; D is possibly TRBD2 (7 bases). TRBV23-1 is an open reading frame, and its role is uncertain. Trimming removed 9 bases at V and 2 bases at J, with 15 bases between. This CDR3 has 14 amino acids. The CDR3 coding sequence is TGCGCCAGACATAGGGGGGGGTTCACAGATACGCAGTATTTT. Protein sequence: CARHRGGFTDTQYF.

This clonotype was counted only a few times. This chain joins TRBV6-5 and TRBJ2-3, with 11 positions matching TRBD2. There are 17 residues in the CDR3. V trimming: 0 bases; J trimming: 3 bases; junction bases outside the gene matches: 5. Germline V gives CDR1 MNHEY, CDR2 SVGAGI. This CDR3 is CASSYSVLAGATDTQYF. The CDR3 DNA reads as TGTGCCAGCAGTTACTCGGTACTAGCGGGAGCTACAGATACGCAGTATTTT.

Written as DNA, the CDR3 is TGCGCCAGCAGATTCACCGGGACAGCCGAAGCTTTCTTT. This translates into CASRFTGTAEAFF. The chain recombines TRBV5-1 with TRBJ1-1; 7 nucleotides agree with TRBD1. Germline loops: CDR1 SGHRS, CDR2 YFSETQ. There are 13 residues in the CDR3. The V and J ends lost 5 bases and 8 bases, in that order; junction bases with no gene match: 9.

This clonotype was seen only a few times. J is TRBJ2-7 and V is TRBV29-1, with 8 bases aligning to TRBD1. Germline V gene sequence: CDR1 SQVTM, CDR2 ANQGSEA. CDR3 length: 14 amino acids. V was clipped by 4 bases and J by 0 bases; unmatched bases: 5. The CDR3 reads CSVAGTGDSYEQYF. CDR3 nucleotide sequence: TGCAGCGTTGCAGGGACAGGTGACTCCTACGAGCAGTACTTC.

This clonotype was seen repeatedly, ten times or more. The V and J genes are TRBV7-9 and TRBJ1-1; D remains ambiguous. The V and J ends lost 5 bases and 4 bases respectively, with 8 bases between them. The germline CDR1 and CDR2 sequences are SEHNR and FQNEAQ (reference sequence). The CDR3 covers 12 residues. The CDR3 protein is CASSPPVTEAFF. The CDR3 nucleotides are TGTGCCAGCAGCCCCCCCGTCACTGAAGCTTTCTTT. The variable domain in full, completed from reference TRBV7-9 and TRBJ1-1, reads DTGVSQNPRHKITKRGQNVTFRCDPISEHNRLYWYRQTLGQGPEFLTYFQNEAQLEKSRLLSDRFSAERPKGSFSTLEIQRTEQGDSAMYLCASSPPVTEAFFGQGTRLTVV.

The chain recombines TRBV29-1 with TRBJ2-6, with TRBD1 matching over 8 bases. There are 16 residues in the CDR3. Germline CDR1 is SQVTM and CDR2 is ANQGSEA. J lost 0 bases, V lost 3 bases, and 4 bases had no gene match. In nucleotides, the CDR3 is TGCAGCGTTGAGGACAGGGTATACTCTGGGGCCAACGTCCTGACTTTC. Its protein is CSVEDRVYSGANVLTF.

The table lists this clonotype with many counts. The rearrangement links TRBV6-5 to TRBJ2-1, with a possible D match to TRBD2 (5 bases). There are 16 residues in the CDR3. V lost 3 bases, J lost 0 bases, and 12 bases lay in between. Germline CDR1 MNHEY, CDR2 SVGAGI. DNA for the CDR3: TGTGCCAGCAGTTATGGAAGCGGCAGCTCCTACAATGAGCAGTTCTTC. It is translated as CASSYGSGSSYNEQFF.

This clonotype came up a few times. This sequence joins TRBV28 and TRBJ1-5; D might be TRBD1 (6 bases). Trimming stripped 10 bases from V and 1 base from J, with 17 bases between. In germline, CDR1 is MDHEN, CDR2 SYDVKM. The CDR3 totals 15 residues. For the CDR3, the DNA is TGTGCCACCCAAGGGGGGGCGGAGAGCAATCAGCCCCAGCATTTT. This translates into CATQGGAESNQPQHF.

This clonotype occurred many times. This chain joins TRBV29-1 and TRBJ2-1; TRBD2 aligns across 8 bases. The trim removed 7 bases at V and 9 bases at J, leaving 8 bases unmatched. Germline CDR1 and CDR2: SQVTM and ANQGSEA. The CDR3 loop spans 12 amino acids. Here the CDR3 DNA reads TGCAGCGAAAATAGCGGGACGGCTGAGCAGTTCTTC. This translates into CSENSGTAEQFF.

Only a few counts were recorded for this clonotype. The chain combines TRBV27 with TRBJ1-1; D is undetermined. V lost 2 bases and J 4 bases, leaving 8 bases between the germline ends. The CDR3 length is 13 residues. The germline V gene has CDR1 MNHEY and CDR2 SMNVEV (reference sequence). The CDR3 region is CASSLGSTTEAFF. The CDR3 DNA reads as TGTGCCAGCAGTTTAGGCAGTACCACTGAAGCTTTCTTT.

Only a few counts were recorded for this clonotype. This chain uses TRBV4-3 with TRBJ2-1; D possibly corresponds to TRBD2 (6 bases). This CDR3 is 16 amino acids long. Per the germline V gene, CDR1 is LGHNA and CDR2 is YSLEER. V was cut by 0 bases and J by 7 bases, with 16 bases left in between. This CDR3 reads CASSQERSGGGNEQFF. The CDR3 DNA reads as TGCGCCAGCAGCCAAGAACGTAGCGGAGGAGGAAATGAGCAGTTCTTC.

The V and J genes are TRBV27 and TRBJ1-2, with D perhaps matching TRBD1 (5 bases). V lost 3 bases, J lost 8 bases, and 10 bases lay in between. CDR1 and CDR2 (germline): MNHEY, SMNVEV (reference sequence). This CDR3 comprises 12 residues. CDR3 residues: CASSFLGEGYTF. As DNA, the CDR3 is TGTGCCAGCAGTTTTCTAGGGGAGGGCTACACCTTC.

The chain combines TRBV20-1 with TRBJ2-2; D gene unclear. Germline CDR1 and CDR2: DFQATT and SNEGSKA (reference sequence). The length of the CDR3 is 14 residues. Trimming removed 0 bases from V and 2 bases from J, with 7 bases in between. CDR3 nucleotides: TGCAGTGCTAGAGAGAAACTTAACACCGGGGAGCTGTTTTTT. It yields the protein CSAREKLNTGELFF.

This clonotype was seen only a few times. The J gene is TRBJ2-2, the V gene TRBV29-1, with 10 bases aligning to TRBD2. J gave up 6 bases and V 6 bases, and 7 bases lay outside the gene matches. The CDR3 runs 14 residues. The germline gives CDR1 SQVTM, CDR2 ANQGSEA. CDR3 nucleotides: TGCAGCGTGGGGGGTCTAGCGGGAGCCGGGGAGCTGTTTTTT. This encodes CSVGGLAGAGELFF.

Many counts were recorded for this clonotype. This chain joins TRBV6-2 or TRBV6-3 and TRBJ2-7, with 10 nucleotides matching TRBD2. The V gene's germline CDR1 is MNHEY and CDR2 SVGEGT. The CDR3 has 13 amino acids. V lost 8 bases and J lost 2; bases outside the gene matches: 3. The CDR3 DNA follows: TGTGCCAGCCGGACTAGCGGTCCCTACGAGCAGTACTTC. Its protein is CASRTSGPYEQYF.

The chain employs TRBV28 and TRBJ2-1; TRBD2 might be the D (5 bases). The V gene's germline CDR1 is MDHEN and CDR2 SYDVKM. The CDR3 is 15 amino acids. Between the trimmed V and J ends, which lost 2 bases and 7 bases, there was a span of 15 bases. The CDR3 DNA reads as TGTGCCAGCAGTTTAGCTTCTCTAGGGAGAAATGAGCAGTTCTTC. As protein: CASSLASLGRNEQFF.

This clonotype has just a few counts. The chain couples TRBV6-2 or TRBV6-3 to TRBJ2-7, with a weak D call TRBD1 (6 bases). Deletions cut 2 bases from V and 4 bases from J, with 18 bases between. Germline V CDR1 and CDR2: MNHEY, SVGEGT. The CDR3 contains 16 residues. CDR3 coding DNA: TGTGCCAGCAGTTACCGCTTGGGGGCCCGAGGTTACGAGCAGTACTTC. Its protein product is CASSYRLGARGYEQYF.

The sample holds a few counts of this clonotype. V usage is TRBV12-3 or TRBV12-4 and J usage is TRBJ2-1; TRBD2 agrees at 7 bases. The CDR3 has 15 amino acids. J gave up 3 bases and V 6 bases, and 8 bases lay outside the gene matches. The CDR3 DNA reads as TGTGCCAGCAGCCTCAGGGAGGGTGGCTACAATGAGCAGTTCTTC. Translation: CASSLREGGYNEQFF.

V and J are TRBV7-2 and TRBJ2-1; D is uncertain. CDR3 length equals 15 residues. Germline V CDR1 and CDR2: SGHTA, FQGNSA. Trimming stripped 0 bases from V and 0 bases from J, with 6 bases between. The CDR3 DNA is TGTGCCAGCAGCTTAGCGTTCAGCTCCTACAATGAGCAGTTCTTC. Protein product: CASSLAFSSYNEQFF. The complete variable domain, with remaining parts taken from reference TRBV7-2 and TRBJ2-1, reads GAGVSQSPSNKVTEKGKDVELRCDPISGHTALYWYRQSLGQGLEFLIYFQGNSAPDKSGLPSDRFSAERTGGSVSTLTIQRTQQEDSAVYLCASSLAFSSYNEQFFGPGTRLTVL.

The table lists this clonotype with many counts. This sequence joins TRBV4-3 and TRBJ2-5; D ambiguous. V dropped 0 bases and J dropped 5 bases, with 13 bases sitting between them. The CDR3 runs to 15 residues. Germline-derived CDR1 and CDR2 are LGHNA and YSLEER. DNA for the CDR3: TGCGCCAGCAGCCAAGACTCCGGGTTCGGGGAGACCCAGTACTTC. It encodes CASSQDSGFGETQYF.

This clonotype has just a few counts. The genes are TRBV30 and TRBJ2-7; D unresolved. The V gene lost 1 base and the J gene lost 0 bases, with 10 bases spanning the gap. Germline CDR1 and CDR2: GTSNPN and SVGIG (reference sequence). This CDR3 has 14 residues. The CDR3 DNA reads TGTGCCTGGAGTGGTCCTTCAGGCTCCTACGAGCAGTACTTC. It encodes CAWSGPSGSYEQYF. Complete variable domain (other parts from reference TRBV30 and TRBJ2-7): SQTIHQWPATLVQPVGSPLSLECTVEGTSNPNLYWYRQAAGRGLQLLFYSVGIGQISSEVPQNLSASRPQDRQFILSSKKLLLSDSGFYLCAWSGPSGSYEQYFGPGTRLTVT.

This clonotype was found a few times. This chain joins TRBV15 and TRBJ1-2; 7 bases map to TRBD1. The ends lost 5 bases at V and 4 bases at J; junction bases unmatched: 7. CDR1 and CDR2 (germline): LNHNV, YYDKDF (reference sequence). The CDR3 runs 14 residues. The CDR3: CATSLSGTVYGYTF. CDR3 DNA: TGTGCCACCAGCTTATCCGGGACAGTCTATGGCTACACCTTC.

This clonotype was seen a handful of times. V gene TRBV7-2 combines with J gene TRBJ1-4; D gene uncertain. Germline CDR1 reads SGHTA; CDR2 reads FQGNSA. The CDR3 totals 11 residues. V was clipped by 1 base and J by 11 bases, with 5 bases between them. CDR3 DNA: TGTGCCAGCAGCTTAGAAGGGAAACTGTTTTTT. Translating it yields CASSLEGKLFF.

A few counts support this clonotype. The chain employs TRBV7-2 and TRBJ1-1; D is ambiguous. The CDR3 is made up of 14 amino acids. Trimming shortened V by 1 base and J by 6 bases, and 12 bases separated the two germline ends. Germline values: CDR1 SGHTA, CDR2 FQGNSA. CDR3 coding DNA: TGTGCCAGCAGCTTAGATTGGGTTTACCCTGAAGCTTTCTTT. Its translation: CASSLDWVYPEAFF.

This clonotype turned up a few times. The chain uses TRBV4-3 and TRBJ2-7; possible D gene TRBD2, 7 bases. The ends were cut back, 7 bases at V and 5 bases at J, with 15 bases in the middle. The CDR3 runs 13 residues. Germline loops: CDR1 LGHNA, CDR2 YSLEER. The CDR3 coding sequence is TGCGCCAGCACCCCCCAGCGGGACAACGAGCAGTACTTC. Amino acid sequence: CASTPQRDNEQYF.